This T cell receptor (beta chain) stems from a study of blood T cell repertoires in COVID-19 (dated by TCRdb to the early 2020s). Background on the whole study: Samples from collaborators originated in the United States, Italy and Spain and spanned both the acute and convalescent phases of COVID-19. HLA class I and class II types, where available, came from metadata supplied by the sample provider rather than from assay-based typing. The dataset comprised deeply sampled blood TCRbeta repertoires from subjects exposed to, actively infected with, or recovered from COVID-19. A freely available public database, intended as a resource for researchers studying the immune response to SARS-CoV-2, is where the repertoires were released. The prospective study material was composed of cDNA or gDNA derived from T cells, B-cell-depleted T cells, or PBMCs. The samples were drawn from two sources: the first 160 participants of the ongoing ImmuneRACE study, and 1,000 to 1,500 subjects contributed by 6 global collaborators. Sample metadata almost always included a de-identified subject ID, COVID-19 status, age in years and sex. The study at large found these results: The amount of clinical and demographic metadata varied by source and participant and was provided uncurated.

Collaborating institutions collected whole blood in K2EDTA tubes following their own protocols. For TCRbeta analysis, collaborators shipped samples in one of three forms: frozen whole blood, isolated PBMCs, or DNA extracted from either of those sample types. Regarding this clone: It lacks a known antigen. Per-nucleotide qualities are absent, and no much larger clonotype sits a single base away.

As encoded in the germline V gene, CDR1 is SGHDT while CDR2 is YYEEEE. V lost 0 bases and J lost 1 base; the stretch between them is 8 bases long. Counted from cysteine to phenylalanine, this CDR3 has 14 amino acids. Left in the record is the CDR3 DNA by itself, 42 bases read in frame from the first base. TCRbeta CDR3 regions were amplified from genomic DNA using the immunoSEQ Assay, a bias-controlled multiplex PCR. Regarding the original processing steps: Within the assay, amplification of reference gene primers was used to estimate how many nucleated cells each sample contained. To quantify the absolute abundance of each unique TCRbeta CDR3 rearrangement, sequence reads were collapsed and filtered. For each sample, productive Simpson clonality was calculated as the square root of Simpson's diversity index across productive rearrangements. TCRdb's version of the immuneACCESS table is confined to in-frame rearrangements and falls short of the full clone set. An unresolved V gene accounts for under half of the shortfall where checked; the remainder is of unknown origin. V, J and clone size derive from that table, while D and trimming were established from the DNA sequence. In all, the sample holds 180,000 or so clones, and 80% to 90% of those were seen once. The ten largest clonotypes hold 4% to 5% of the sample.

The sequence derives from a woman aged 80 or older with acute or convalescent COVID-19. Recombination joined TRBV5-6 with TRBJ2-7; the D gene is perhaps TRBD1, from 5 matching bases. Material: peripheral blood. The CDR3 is CASSLGQGSYEQYF. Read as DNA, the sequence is TGTGCCAGCAGCTTGGGGCAGGGATCCTACGAGCAGTACTTC.